These T cell receptor beta chains were read from a single sample in a study of T-cell reconstitution after alpha-beta-depleted transplantation in children. TCRdb passed the PCR reads through MiXCR, listing each CDR3 protein once. The table shows about 500,000 distinct CDR3 sequences, with around a third occurring only once. Here the sequenced sample was PBMCs from the stem cell graft donor, taken from the stem cell graft. These receptors all stem from a human donor who donated a stem cell graft to a child with aplastic anemia. Each CDR3 is given with its conserved first and last residue. The D gene is left open where the match is weak. The size field is filled for only some rows; it gives once, few, many or a size class.

j_call	v_call	d_call	clone_size	cdr3_nt	cdr3_aa
TRBJ2-1	TRBV29-1	TRBD2	-	TGCAGCGTTGAAGAGGACGGGACTAGCGCCGATGAGCAGTTCTTC	CSVEEDGTSADEQFF
TRBJ2-3	TRBV20-1	-	-	TGCAGTGCCACTGACTTGCTAACTAGCACAGATACGCAGTATTTT	CSATDLLTSTDTQYF
TRBJ1-6	TRBV27	-	-	TGTGCCAGCAGACCTGCCCCGGGAGATGGGCCCCTCCACTTT	CASRPAPGDGPLHF
TRBJ2-3	TRBV7-2	-	few	TGTGCCAGCAGCTTAGGGTCTAGCATCCCACGCACAGATACGCAGTATTTT	CASSLGSSIPRTDTQYF
TRBJ2-5	TRBV5-6	TRBD2	few	TGTGCCAGCAGCTTGACTGCAAGCGGGAGCCCGGAGACCCAGTACTTC	CASSLTASGSPETQYF
TRBJ2-3	TRBV30	-	many	TGTGCCTGGATTAGGACAGATACGCAGTATTTT	CAWIRTDTQYF
TRBJ2-5	TRBV30	TRBD2	-	TGTGCCTGGAGTGTGCTAGCGGGACGACTTCAAGAGACCCAGTACTTC	CAWSVLAGRLQETQYF
TRBJ1-4	TRBV29-1	-	few	TGCAGCGTTGAAGAGAGAGTATACGAAAAACTGTTTTTT	CSVEERVYEKLFF
TRBJ1-1	TRBV6-6	-	-	TGTGCCAGCAGTTATGCCAGTAACACTGAAGCTTTCTTT	CASSYASNTEAFF
TRBJ2-5	TRBV29-1	-	few	TGCAGCGTTGACGACTCCCGGAGGGAGACCCAGTACTTC	CSVDDSRRETQYF
TRBJ1-5	TRBV20-1	TRBD1	-	TGCAGTGCTAGAGCCGGGACAGTAGACAATCAGCCCCAGCATTTT	CSARAGTVDNQPQHF
TRBJ2-2	TRBV20-1	-	-	TGCAGTGCTAGAGATGAGTGGGGCACCGGGGAGCTGTTTTTT	CSARDEWGTGELFF
TRBJ2-5	TRBV18	-	few	TGTGCCAGCTCACCTAACACAGGGCGGGAGACCCAGTACTTC	CASSPNTGRETQYF
TRBJ2-7	TRBV5-6	-	few	TGTGCCAGCAGCTCCCCCCTAGGATACTACGAGCAGTACTTC	CASSSPLGYYEQYF
TRBJ1-5	TRBV12-3/TRBV12-4	-	few	TGTGCCAGCAGTTTAAGGGGTCTGCATCAGCCCCAGCATTTT	CASSLRGLHQPQHF
TRBJ1-2	TRBV12-3/TRBV12-4	TRBD1	-	TGTGCCAGCAGCCCCGGGACAGGGAATATCTATGGCTACACCTTC	CASSPGTGNIYGYTF
TRBJ1-1	TRBV5-1	-	-	TGCGCCAGCAGCTTGGTAGGCCGGGGAAGAATGAACACTGAAGCTTTCTTT	CASSLVGRGRMNTEAFF
TRBJ2-1	TRBV6-5	TRBD1	-	TGTGCCAGCAGTTTGACAGGGGCGTCCCACAATGAGCAGTTCTTC	CASSLTGASHNEQFF
TRBJ1-2	TRBV12-3/TRBV12-4	TRBD1	-	TGTGCCAGCAGTCAAAGACAGGGCCATGGCTACACCTTC	CASSQRQGHGYTF
TRBJ2-1	TRBV7-2	TRBD2	-	TGTGCCAGCAGCTCAGCAAGGGGACTAGCGGGACGGAACAATGAGCAGTTCTTC	CASSSARGLAGRNNEQFF
TRBJ2-4	TRBV28	-	few	TGTGCCAGCCTAGCTCCGACGAAAAACATTCAGTACTTC	CASLAPTKNIQYF
TRBJ2-3	TRBV5-4	-	-	TGTGCCAGCAGCTCCCCAGAAGCTGGCACAGATACGCAGTATTTT	CASSSPEAGTDTQYF
TRBJ2-1	TRBV9	-	-	TGTGCCAGCAGCGCCAGCCGCTACAATGAGCAGTTCTTC	CASSASRYNEQFF
TRBJ1-1	TRBV20-1	TRBD1	-	TGCACCCCTCCCCTCGGGACAGCGGCTATGAACACTGAAGCTTTCTTT	CTPPLGTAAMNTEAFF
TRBJ2-4	TRBV4-3	TRBD2	few	TGCGCCAGCAGCCAAAGACTAGCGGGACAAGCCAAAAACATTCAGTACTTC	CASSQRLAGQAKNIQYF
TRBJ2-1	TRBV20-1	TRBD2	-	TGCAGTGCCGCAGGGACTAGCGGGAGGGCCGGGAGTTATAATGAGCAGTTCTTC	CSAAGTSGRAGSYNEQFF
TRBJ2-7	TRBV7-6	TRBD2	few	TGTGCCAGCAGCTTAGATCGGGGGGACGAGCAGTACTTC	CASSLDRGDEQYF
TRBJ1-6	TRBV7-2	-	-	TGTGCCAGCAGCTCGACAGGCCCTTGGAATTCACCCCTCCACTTT	CASSSTGPWNSPLHF
TRBJ2-5	TRBV20-1	TRBD1	few	TGCAGTGCTAGAGACGGGGACAGGGTCCAAGAGACCCAGTACTTC	CSARDGDRVQETQYF
TRBJ2-6	TRBV9	-	-	TGTGCCAGCAGCGTAGCGCACGCTGGGGCCAACGTCCTGACTTTC	CASSVAHAGANVLTF
TRBJ2-2	TRBV20-1	TRBD2	few	TGCAGTGCAAGCAGCGGGAAAAACACCGGGGAGCTGTTTTTT	CSASSGKNTGELFF
TRBJ2-1	TRBV12-3/TRBV12-4	-	-	TGTGCCAGCGCCACGTCGGGCGGTTTCAATGAGCAGTTCTTC	CASATSGGFNEQFF
TRBJ2-2	TRBV29-1	TRBD2	few	TGCAGCGTTGAACGACTAGCGGGAGGGCTGAACACCGGGGAGCTGTTTTTT	CSVERLAGGLNTGELFF
TRBJ2-7	TRBV20-1	TRBD1	-	TGCAGTGCTCCCAAGGCAGGGGGCTACGAGCAGTACTTC	CSAPKAGGYEQYF
TRBJ2-3	TRBV6-1	TRBD2	-	TGTGCCAGCAGCGACGGGGGGGCGCCTAGGATAGATACGCAGTATTTT	CASSDGGAPRIDTQYF
TRBJ1-2	TRBV5-1	-	few	TGCGCCAGCAGCTCCTCCTCGGGGACGGGAGCGTATGGCTACACCTTC	CASSSSSGTGAYGYTF
TRBJ1-2	TRBV29-1	TRBD1	-	TGCAGCGTGGGGGGACAGGGGGCGTTGAACTATGGCTACACCTTC	CSVGGQGALNYGYTF
TRBJ2-5	TRBV7-2	TRBD2	-	TGTGCCAGCAGCCAATCCGTAGCGGGAGGTGGGAAGACCCAGTACTTC	CASSQSVAGGGKTQYF
TRBJ2-6	TRBV7-9	-	-	TGTGCCAGCAGCGCAGGAGCCAACGGCCTGACTTTC	CASSAGANGLTF
TRBJ2-7	TRBV28	-	once	TGTGCCAGCAGTTTATCGGCCGGGCAGTACTTC	CASSLSAGQYF
TRBJ2-1	TRBV7-9	-	-	TGTGCCAGCAGCTGGGACGTTGAGCAGTTCTTC	CASSWDVEQFF
TRBJ2-1	TRBV4-3	TRBD2	few	TGCGCCAGCAGCCCCGAGCGTTGGCGGGAGCTTTACAATGAGCAGTTCTTC	CASSPERWRELYNEQFF
TRBJ2-6	TRBV4-3	-	-	TGCGCCAGCAGCCAAGAAGTAGGGGCTGGGGCCAACGTCCTGACTTTC	CASSQEVGAGANVLTF
TRBJ2-2	TRBV9	-	-	TGTGCCAGCAGCGGATTAATAATGGGGGAGCTGTTTTTT	CASSGLIMGELFF
TRBJ1-2	TRBV5-1	-	few	TGCGCCAGCAGCCTGGGGGGGGTGACGGACTATGGCTACACCTTC	CASSLGGVTDYGYTF
TRBJ2-7	TRBV18	TRBD1	-	TGTGCCAGCTCACCATATGGACAGGGTAGGGCCTACGAGCAGTACTTC	CASSPYGQGRAYEQYF
TRBJ2-5	TRBV11-2	-	few	TGTGCCAGCAGCTTAGGCGGTTCAGTACGGGAGACCCAGTACTTC	CASSLGGSVRETQYF
TRBJ1-5	TRBV6-2/TRBV6-3	-	few	TGTGCCAGCAGTGGCAATCAGCCCCAGCATTTT	CASSGNQPQHF
TRBJ2-1	TRBV7-6	TRBD2	-	TGTGCCAGCAGCTCCTTTAGCGGGACGGGCAATGAGCAGTTCTTC	CASSSFSGTGNEQFF
TRBJ2-7	TRBV7-9	-	-	TGTGCCAGCAGCTTTAGCCCGGACAGTCTGGGCTACGAGCAGTACTTC	CASSFSPDSLGYEQYF